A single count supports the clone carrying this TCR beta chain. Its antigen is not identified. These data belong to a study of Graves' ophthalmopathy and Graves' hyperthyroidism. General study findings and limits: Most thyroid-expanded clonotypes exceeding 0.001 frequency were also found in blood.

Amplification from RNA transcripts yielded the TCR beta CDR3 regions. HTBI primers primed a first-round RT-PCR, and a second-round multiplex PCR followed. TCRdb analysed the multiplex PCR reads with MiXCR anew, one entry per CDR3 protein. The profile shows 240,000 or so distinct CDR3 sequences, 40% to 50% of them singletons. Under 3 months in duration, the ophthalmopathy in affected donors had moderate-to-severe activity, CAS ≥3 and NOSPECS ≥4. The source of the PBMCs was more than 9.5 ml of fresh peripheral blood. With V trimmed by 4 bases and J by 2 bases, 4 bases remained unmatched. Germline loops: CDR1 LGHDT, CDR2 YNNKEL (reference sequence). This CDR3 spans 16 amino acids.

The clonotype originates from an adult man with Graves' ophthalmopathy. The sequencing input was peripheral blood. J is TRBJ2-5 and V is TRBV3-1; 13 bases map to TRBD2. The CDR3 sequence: CASSRPGLAGQETQYF. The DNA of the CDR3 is TGTGCCAGCAGCCGACCGGGACTAGCGGGACAAGAGACCCAGTACTTC.